Each of the 17 T cell receptor beta chains below was sequenced from the same sample in a study of T cells in Graves' hyperthyroidism and ophthalmopathy. The source material, RNA transcripts, was used to amplify TCR beta CDR3 regions. The primer set for the first-round RT-PCR of the TCR CDR3 was HTBI. TCRdb passed the multiplex PCR reads through MiXCR, listing each CDR3 protein once. Here the sample spans about 250,000 distinct CDR3 sequences, approximately 25% being singletons. Material for sequencing was blood. These receptors came from a woman between 35 and 50 years old with Graves' ophthalmopathy.

Remarks on this clonotype: One base away lies a much larger clone, so this may be a sequencing read error. This chain joins TRBV4-1 and TRBJ2-5; 14 bases agree with TRBD2. Per the germline V gene, CDR1 is MGHRA and CDR2 is YSYEKL. This CDR3 is 18 amino acids long. CDR3 DNA sequence: TGCGCCAGCAGCCAAGGTCTGGGACTAGCGGGAGATTTAGAGACCCCGTACTTC. Its translation: CASSQGLGLAGDLETPYF.

J is TRBJ2-7 and V is TRBV20-1; perhaps D is TRBD1 or TRBD2 (5 bases each). CDR1 is DFQATT, CDR2 SNEGSKA, per germline (reference sequence). The CDR3 is made up of 12 amino acids. Trimming cost V 6 bases and J 6 bases, with 15 bases left between them. The DNA for the CDR3 is TGCAGTGCCCCCGGGGCTAGCTCCGAGCAGTACTTC. Its translation: CSAPGASSEQYF.

At least ten counts were recorded for this clonotype. The chain has TRBV18 and TRBJ2-5; D is tentatively TRBD1 or TRBD2 (6 bases each). The germline CDR1 and CDR2 sequences are KGHSH and LQKENI. This CDR3 comprises 15 residues. Trimming left V 3 bases short and J 0 bases short, with 11 bases between. CDR3 loop: CASSPRRGNQETQYF. The CDR3 DNA sequence: TGTGCCAGCTCACCCAGGAGGGGGAACCAAGAGACCCAGTACTTC. Filled out from reference TRBV18 and TRBJ2-5, the complete variable domain reads NAGVMQNPRHLVRRRGQEARLRCSPMKGHSHVYWYRQLPEEGLKFMVYLQKENIIDESGMPKERFSAEFPKEGPSILRIQQVVRGDSAAYFCASSPRRGNQETQYFGPGTRLLVL.

The genes are TRBV20-1 and TRBJ1-6, with D perhaps TRBD1 (5 bases). The germline V gene has CDR1 DFQATT and CDR2 SNEGSKA (reference sequence). Trimming shortened V by 0 bases and J by 10 bases, and 13 bases separated the two germline ends. The CDR3 covers 14 residues. As DNA, the CDR3 is TGCAGTGCTAGAGAGCTCAGGGAGCGGTCACCCCTCCACTTT. This gives the protein CSARELRERSPLHF.

This clonotype was observed many times. V gene TRBV5-1 combines with J gene TRBJ1-6, with 8 bases matching TRBD1. The CDR3 consists of 14 residues. Germline lookup yields CDR1 SGHRS and CDR2 YFSETQ. Trimming cost V 0 bases and J 7 bases; bases outside gene matches: 0. CDR3 nucleotide sequence: TGCGCCAGCAGCTTGGGACAGGGGAATTCACCCCTCCACTTT. Its translation is CASSLGQGNSPLHF.

With respect to this clonotype: One junction end does not reproduce the germline sequence, and a read error may be involved. The rearrangement links TRBV2 to TRBJ1-2; unclear D gene. Germline V gene lookup returns CDR1 SNHLY and CDR2 FYNNEI. This CDR3 comprises 14 residues. The CDR3: CASSESEGSDGYNF. The CDR3 nucleotides are TGTGCCAGCAGCGAGAGCGAAGGGTCTGACGGCTACAACTTC.

The chain uses TRBV19 and TRBJ1-1, with no clear D. This CDR3 has 14 amino acids. The germline V gene encodes CDR1 LNHDA and CDR2 SQIVND (reference sequence). V lost 5 bases and J lost 5, with 15 bases in between. CDR3 in amino acids: CASSADGGRTEAFF. CDR3 bases: TGTGCCAGTAGTGCGGACGGTGGTAGGACTGAAGCTTTCTTT.

This clonotype was found a few times. V usage is TRBV24-1 and J usage is TRBJ2-2; 9 bases line up with TRBD2. The V gene's germline CDR1 is KGHDR and CDR2 SFDVKD. The J segment lost 5 bases and the V segment lost 1 base, leaving 4 bases of the junction unmatched. This CDR3 spans 16 amino acids. For the CDR3, the DNA is TGTGCCACCAGTGATTTTCCCAGCGGGGGGACCGGGGAGCTGTTTTTT. Its protein is CATSDFPSGGTGELFF.

The sample holds many counts of this clonotype. V gene TRBV7-8 combines with J gene TRBJ2-5, with 8 bases lining up with TRBD1. Germline CDR1 SGHVS, CDR2 FQNEAQ. CDR3 length equals 17 residues. V gave up 1 base and J gave up 5 bases; unmatched junction bases: 12. CDR3 protein: CASSLVRAGGSRETQYF. DNA for the CDR3: TGTGCCAGCAGCTTAGTTAGGGCAGGGGGCAGTCGGGAGACCCAGTACTTC.

Many counts were recorded for this clonotype. The V call is TRBV25-1, the J call TRBJ1-1; tentative D call: TRBD1 (6 bases). Germline CDR1 and CDR2: MGHDK and SYGVNS. CDR3 length: 13 amino acids. V lost 5 bases, J lost 6 bases, and 13 bases lay in between. CDR3 region: CASSQGLPPEAFF. The DNA for the CDR3 is TGTGCCAGCAGTCAGGGGCTCCCCCCTGAAGCTTTCTTT.

This clonotype was counted ten times or more. The rearrangement uses TRBV7-9 and TRBJ2-2, with TRBD2 matching over 8 bases. This CDR3 contains 15 residues. In germline, CDR1 is SEHNR, CDR2 FQNEAQ (reference sequence). Trimming cost V 6 bases and J 1 base; bases outside gene matches: 4. The CDR3 bases are TGTGCCAGCAGGGGACTAGTTGGGAACACCGGGGAGCTGTTTTTT. Translating it yields CASRGLVGNTGELFF.

Many counts were recorded for this clonotype. The rearrangement links TRBV11-1 to TRBJ1-2, with 8 positions matching TRBD1. The CDR3 consists of 16 residues. CDR1 is SGHAT, CDR2 FQDESV, per germline (reference sequence). V was pared by 5 bases and J by 4 bases, with 12 bases of the junction left unmatched. The CDR3 sequence is CASSPSPRTGSYGYTF. The CDR3 DNA is TGTGCCAGCAGCCCCTCCCCCAGGACAGGGAGCTATGGCTACACCTTC.

This clonotype appeared many times. This chain connects TRBV12-3 or TRBV12-4 to TRBJ2-2; the D call may be TRBD1 or TRBD2 (5 bases each). Trimming stripped 2 bases from V and 3 bases from J, with 10 bases between. CDR3 length: 15 amino acids. CDR3 coding DNA: TGTGCCAGCAGTTTAAAGCTGGGGGACACCGGGGAGCTGTTTTTT. This gives the protein CASSLKLGDTGELFF.

This clonotype was counted ten times or more. The rearrangement uses TRBV29-1 and TRBJ2-2; 9 bases are a match to TRBD1. The CDR3 is 16 residues long. The V gene's germline CDR1 is SQVTM and CDR2 ANQGSEA. V was clipped by 0 bases and J by 4 bases; unmatched bases: 6. CDR3: CSVEDEGQGLTGELFF. DNA of the CDR3: TGCAGCGTTGAAGATGAGGGACAGGGCCTCACCGGGGAGCTGTTTTTT.

Details on this clonotype: One end of the junction is discordant with germline, which a read error may explain. The V gene is TRBV2, the J gene TRBJ1-1; 7 nucleotides line up with TRBD1. This CDR3 spans 14 amino acids. Germline values: CDR1 SNHLY, CDR2 FYNNEI. CDR3 nucleotide sequence: TGTGCCAGCAGTGAAGTAGTCAGGGGGAGTGAAGCTTCCTTT. Residues: CASSEVVRGSEASF.

This clonotype has ten or more counts. The gene calls are TRBV12-3 or TRBV12-4 and TRBJ1-1; perhaps TRBD1 as D (6 bases). The CDR3 is made up of 15 amino acids. Trimming stripped 3 bases from V and 1 base from J, with 12 bases between. CDR3 sequence: CASSLWGGPNTEAFF. The CDR3 DNA reads as TGTGCCAGCAGTTTGTGGGGGGGGCCGAACACTGAAGCTTTCTTT.

This clonotype was found many times. V and J are TRBV27 and TRBJ1-5, with 9 positions matching TRBD1. J lost 4 bases, V lost 8 bases, and 18 bases had no gene match. This CDR3 spans 18 amino acids. Germline V gives CDR1 MNHEY, CDR2 SMNVEV (reference sequence). The CDR3 DNA follows: TGTGCCAGCTCTTTTTTAGACCCAGGGACAGGGAGAAATCAGCCCCAGCATTTT. Its translation is CASSFLDPGTGRNQPQHF.